This entry concerns a single T cell receptor (beta chain). Its specific antigen is unknown. No per-base quality is available; no much larger clone lies one base away. The data originate from a study of radiation and T cells in renal cell carcinoma (TCRdb year 2020). Regarding the research as a whole: In total, 50 to 60 samples, comprising around 26 tumors and about 27 peripheral blood samples, were subjected to TCR beta sequencing. The final blood draw was performed at 4 weeks after radiation, at the same time as nephrectomy. Across all 50 or so samples, 3,800,000 or so unique CDR3 nucleotide sequences encoding around 2,500,000 unique CDR3 amino acid sequences were identified.

The CDR3 goes from the cysteine to the phenylalanine over 17 residues. Of the read, only the CDR3 DNA is kept; its 51 bases are in frame from base 1. The CDR1 and CDR2 encoded by the germline V gene are SGHNT and YENEEA. The junction shows trimming of 1 base on V and 1 base on J, and the gene matches do not reach 5 bases of it. TCR beta libraries were generated from genomic DNA with the immunoSEQ kit, following the manufacturer's recommendations. To prepare the libraries, a first multiplex PCR with proprietary primers was run, followed by a second PCR that added unique barcodes, and a bead cleanup was done after each round. Each sample batch included a kit-provided positive control reaction and a negative control reaction. The final libraries were assessed on an Agilent 4200 TapeStation D1000 ScreenTape, pooled by volume, and quantified by qPCR. Sequencing was performed on an Illumina NextSeq500 using a MidOutput 150-cycle cartridge, with 156 Read1 cycles, 15 Index1 cycles, and the kit custom primers. The pooled library was loaded at approximately 1 pM with an approximately 21% PhiX control spike-in. The authors processed their data as follows. Vendor-processed data were analyzed in R, and a clonotype was defined as all T cells sharing the same CDR3 nucleotide sequence. In the clone abundance analyses, frequencies in each sample were normalized to that sample's 10,000 most abundant clones. Public T cell clones, which averaged fewer than five per sample, were excluded before analysis. Tumor-enriched clonotypes and baseline blood-enriched clonotypes were defined as those with an abundance difference of at least 32-fold between compartments. A beta-binomial differential abundance model was applied to find clonotypes that expanded or contracted between blood time points. The Baroni-Urbani and Buser coefficient was used to measure tumor-blood repertoire similarity, and groups were compared with two-tailed Wilcoxon tests in R. Held by TCRdb, this immuneACCESS table contains in-frame sequences only and omits some clones. Under half of the omission traces to an unresolved V gene where checked; the cause of the rest is unknown. V and J calls and clone size are as listed in that table; D and trimming were resolved from the DNA. The sample yields 60,000 to 75,000 clones; over 65% were counted once. The ten largest clones add up to around 7% of the sample.

The label giving this sample's time point can be read as: blood 4 weeks post-SBRT, at nephrectomy. Explained via the paper, the treatment or condition label denotes: 15 Gy SBRT to primary tumor, nephrectomy 4 weeks later. The samples were obtained from a clinical trial, where primary renal cell carcinomas were treated with 15 Gy stereotactic body radiation therapy and then removed by nephrectomy 4 weeks afterward. Serial peripheral blood from radiation-treated patients was sampled at baseline, 2 weeks and 4 weeks after SBRT to track tumor-enriched clonotypes. All patients had renal cell carcinoma with clear cell pathology. The QIAamp DNA Blood Mini Kit (Qiagen) was used to prepare genomic DNA for TCR sequencing. Only samples passing all quality control checks were included in the analyses. Overall study outcomes, separate from this receptor: With a single-armed trial design, the study had no way to address how radiation dose or scheduling affects the TCR repertoire. Blood repertoire dynamics were not followed beyond 4 weeks after treatment. Because pretreatment tumor biopsies were not available, the baseline intratumoral presence of clonotypes could not be determined. In blood, the top tumor clonotypes increased between baseline and 2 weeks post-radiation and then shrank by 4 weeks, which suggests that tumor-resident clones expanded only transiently.

This receptor chain uses TRBV11-3 and TRBJ2-5, with 11 junctional bases fitting TRBD2. The receptor's source is a man aged 60-69 years with renal cell carcinoma. Sequences were derived from blood, sampled from a patient whose treatment included radiotherapy and nephrectomy. The nucleotides read TGTGCCAGCAGCTTAGGGCCCCTAGCGGGGGGCCAAGAGACCCAGTACTTC. It specifies CASSLGPLAGGQETQYF.